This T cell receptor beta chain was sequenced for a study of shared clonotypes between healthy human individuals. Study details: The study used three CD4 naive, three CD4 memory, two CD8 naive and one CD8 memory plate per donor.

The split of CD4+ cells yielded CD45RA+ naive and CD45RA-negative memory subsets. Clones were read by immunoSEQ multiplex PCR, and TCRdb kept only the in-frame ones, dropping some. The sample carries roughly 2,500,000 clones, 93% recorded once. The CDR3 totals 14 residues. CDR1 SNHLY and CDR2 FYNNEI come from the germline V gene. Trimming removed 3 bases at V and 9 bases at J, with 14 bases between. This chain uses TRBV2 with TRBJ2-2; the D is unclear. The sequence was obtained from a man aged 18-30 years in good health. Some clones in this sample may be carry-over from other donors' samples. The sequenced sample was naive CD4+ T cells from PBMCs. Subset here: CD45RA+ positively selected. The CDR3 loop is CASSERLPHWELFF. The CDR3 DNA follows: TGTGCCAGCAGTGAGAGGTTACCTCACTGGGAGCTGTTTTTT.